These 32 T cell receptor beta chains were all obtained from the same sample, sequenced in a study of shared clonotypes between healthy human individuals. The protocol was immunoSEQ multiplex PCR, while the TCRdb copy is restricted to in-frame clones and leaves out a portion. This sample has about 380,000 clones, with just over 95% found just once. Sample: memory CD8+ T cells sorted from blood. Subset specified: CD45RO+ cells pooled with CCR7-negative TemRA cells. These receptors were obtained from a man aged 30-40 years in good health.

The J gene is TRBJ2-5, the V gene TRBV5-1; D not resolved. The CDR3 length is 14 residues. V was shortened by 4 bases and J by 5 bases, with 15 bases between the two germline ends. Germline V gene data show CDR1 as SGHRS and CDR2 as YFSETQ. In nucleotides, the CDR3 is TGCGCCAGCAGCCCTCGGGCCTATTTGGAGACCCAGTACTTC. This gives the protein CASSPRAYLETQYF.

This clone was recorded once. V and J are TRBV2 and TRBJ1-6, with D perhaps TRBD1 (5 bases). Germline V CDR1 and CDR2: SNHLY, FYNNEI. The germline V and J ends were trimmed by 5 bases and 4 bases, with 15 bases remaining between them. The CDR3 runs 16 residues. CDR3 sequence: CASSKPTVPYNSPLHF. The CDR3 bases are TGTGCCAGCAGTAAGCCGACAGTACCGTATAATTCACCCCTCCACTTT.

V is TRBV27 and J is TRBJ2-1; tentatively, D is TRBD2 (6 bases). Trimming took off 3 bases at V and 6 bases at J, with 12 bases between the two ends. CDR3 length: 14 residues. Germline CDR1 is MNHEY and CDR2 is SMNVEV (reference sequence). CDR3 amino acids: CASSFGRSVNEQFF. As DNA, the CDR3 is TGTGCCAGCAGTTTCGGGAGATCTGTCAATGAGCAGTTCTTC.

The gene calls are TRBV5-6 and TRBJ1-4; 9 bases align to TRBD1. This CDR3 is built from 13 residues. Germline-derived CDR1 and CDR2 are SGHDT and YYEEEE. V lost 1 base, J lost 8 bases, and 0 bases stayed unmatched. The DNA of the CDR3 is TGTGCCAGCAGCTTGACAGGGGGCGAAAAACTGTTTTTT. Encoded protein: CASSLTGGEKLFF.

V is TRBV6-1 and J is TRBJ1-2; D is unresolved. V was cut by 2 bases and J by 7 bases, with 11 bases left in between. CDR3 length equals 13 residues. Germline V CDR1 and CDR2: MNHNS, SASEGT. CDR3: CASSERGSGGYTF. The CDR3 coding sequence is TGTGCCAGCAGTGAACGAGGGTCGGGTGGCTACACCTTC.

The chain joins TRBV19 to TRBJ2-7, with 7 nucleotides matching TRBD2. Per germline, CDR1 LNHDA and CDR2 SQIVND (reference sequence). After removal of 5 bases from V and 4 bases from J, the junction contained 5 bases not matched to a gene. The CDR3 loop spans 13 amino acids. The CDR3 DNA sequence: TGTGCCAGTAGTCGGCGGGAGAGTTACGAGCAGTACTTC. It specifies CASSRRESYEQYF.

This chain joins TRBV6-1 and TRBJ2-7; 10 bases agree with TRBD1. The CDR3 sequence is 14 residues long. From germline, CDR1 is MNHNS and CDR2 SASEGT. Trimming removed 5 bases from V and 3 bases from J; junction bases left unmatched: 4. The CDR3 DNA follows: TGTGCCAGCAGTAACCGGGACAGGGGCTACGAGCAGTACTTC. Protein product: CASSNRDRGYEQYF.

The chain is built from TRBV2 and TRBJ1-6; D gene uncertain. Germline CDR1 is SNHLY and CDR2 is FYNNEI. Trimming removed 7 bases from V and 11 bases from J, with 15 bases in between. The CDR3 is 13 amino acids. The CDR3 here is CASIGGDTTPLHF. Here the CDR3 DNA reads TGTGCCAGCATTGGCGGGGATACTACACCCCTCCACTTT.

CDR3: CASSEPAGGSNEQFF. The DNA of the CDR3 is TGCGCCAGCAGTGAGCCAGCGGGAGGGTCAAATGAGCAGTTCTTC. This chain links TRBV10-1 with TRBJ2-1; TRBD2 matches 10 bases. This CDR3 comprises 15 residues. Germline V lookup: CDR1 WNHNN, CDR2 SYGVQD (reference sequence). J lost 7 bases, V lost 2 bases, and 5 bases had no gene match.

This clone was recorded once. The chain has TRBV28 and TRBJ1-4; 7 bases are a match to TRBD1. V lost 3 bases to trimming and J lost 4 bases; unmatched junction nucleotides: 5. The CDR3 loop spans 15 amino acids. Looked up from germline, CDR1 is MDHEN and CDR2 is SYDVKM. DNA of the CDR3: TGTGCCAGCAGTTTCGCCACAGGGGTTAATGAAAAACTGTTTTTT. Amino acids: CASSFATGVNEKLFF. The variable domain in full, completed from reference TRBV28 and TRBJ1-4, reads DVKVTQSSRYLVKRTGEKVFLECVQDMDHENMFWYRQDPGLGLRLIYFSYDVKMKEKGDIPEGYSVSREKKERFSLILESASTNQTSMYLCASSFATGVNEKLFFGSGTQLSVL.

The CDR3 DNA follows: TGTGCCAGTAGTATAGAGGTCGGGCCAAATCAGCCCCAGCATTTT. Protein product: CASSIEVGPNQPQHF. The genes are TRBV19 and TRBJ1-5; D not certain. Germline CDR1 reads LNHDA; CDR2 reads SQIVND (reference sequence). This CDR3 contains 15 residues. V lost 0 bases and J 4 bases, leaving 10 bases between the germline ends. The variable domain in full, completed from reference TRBV19 and TRBJ1-5, reads DGGITQSPKYLFRKEGQNVTLSCEQNLNHDAMYWYRQDPGQGLRLIYYSQIVNDFQKGDIAEGYSVSREKKESFPLTVTSAQKNPTAFYLCASSIEVGPNQPQHFGDGTRLSIL.

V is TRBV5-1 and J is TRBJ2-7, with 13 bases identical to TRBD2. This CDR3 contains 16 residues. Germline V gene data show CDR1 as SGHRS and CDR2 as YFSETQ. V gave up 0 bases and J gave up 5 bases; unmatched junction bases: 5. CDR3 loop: CASSLELAGGPNEQYF. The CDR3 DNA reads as TGCGCCAGCAGCTTGGAACTAGCGGGAGGGCCCAACGAGCAGTACTTC.

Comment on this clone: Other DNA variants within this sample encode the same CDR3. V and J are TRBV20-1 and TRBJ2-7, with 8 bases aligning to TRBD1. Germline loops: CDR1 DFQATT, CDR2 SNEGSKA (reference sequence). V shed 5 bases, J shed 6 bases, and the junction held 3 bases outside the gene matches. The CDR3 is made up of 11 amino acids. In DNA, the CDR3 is TGCAGTGCTGGACAGGGAGGCGAGCAGTACTTC. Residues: CSAGQGGEQYF.

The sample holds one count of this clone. In nucleotides, the CDR3 is TGCGCCAGCTCTCCCGACATCACAGATACGCAGTATTTT. Its translation: CASSPDITDTQYF. The rearrangement links TRBV10-1 to TRBJ2-3; D is unresolved. The CDR3 consists of 13 residues. Germline lookup yields CDR1 WNHNN and CDR2 SYGVQD (reference sequence). The V end lost 8 bases, the J end lost 2 bases, and 11 bases lay between the germline ends.

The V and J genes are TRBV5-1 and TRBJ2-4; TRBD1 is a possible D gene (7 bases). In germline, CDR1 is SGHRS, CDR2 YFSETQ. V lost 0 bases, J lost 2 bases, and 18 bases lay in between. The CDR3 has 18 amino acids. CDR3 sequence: CASSLGVTGTLTKNIQYF. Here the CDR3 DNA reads TGCGCCAGCAGCTTGGGGGTGACAGGGACTTTAACCAAAAACATTCAGTACTTC.

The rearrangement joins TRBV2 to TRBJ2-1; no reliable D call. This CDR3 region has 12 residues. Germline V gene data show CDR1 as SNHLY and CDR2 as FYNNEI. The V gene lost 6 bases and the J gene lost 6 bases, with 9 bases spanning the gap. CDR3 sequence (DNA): TGTGCCAGCAGCTTCCTGATCAATGAGCAGTTCTTC. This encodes CASSFLINEQFF.

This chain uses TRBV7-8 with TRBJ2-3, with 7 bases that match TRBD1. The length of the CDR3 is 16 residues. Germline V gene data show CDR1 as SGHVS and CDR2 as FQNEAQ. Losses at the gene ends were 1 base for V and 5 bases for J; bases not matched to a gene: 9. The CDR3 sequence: CASSLGRLQGKDTQYF. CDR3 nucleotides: TGTGCCAGCAGCTTAGGGCGATTACAGGGGAAAGATACGCAGTATTTT.

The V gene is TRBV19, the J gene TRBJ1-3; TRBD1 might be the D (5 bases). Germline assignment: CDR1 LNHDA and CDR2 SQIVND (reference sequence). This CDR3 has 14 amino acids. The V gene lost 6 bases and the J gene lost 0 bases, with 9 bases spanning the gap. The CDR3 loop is CASRTVTSGNTIYF. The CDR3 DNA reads TGTGCCAGTAGGACAGTCACCTCTGGAAACACCATATATTTT.

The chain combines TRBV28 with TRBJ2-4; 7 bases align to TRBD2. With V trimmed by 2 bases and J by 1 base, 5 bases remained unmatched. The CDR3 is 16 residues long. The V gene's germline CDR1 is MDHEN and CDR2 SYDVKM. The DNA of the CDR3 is TGTGCCAGCAGTTTACGGCCCGGGAGGGCCAAAAACATTCAGTACTTC. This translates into CASSLRPGRAKNIQYF.

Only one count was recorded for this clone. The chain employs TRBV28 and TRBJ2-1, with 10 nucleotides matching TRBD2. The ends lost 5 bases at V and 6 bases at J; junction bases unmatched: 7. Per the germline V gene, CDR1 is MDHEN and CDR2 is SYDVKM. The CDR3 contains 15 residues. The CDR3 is CASSLRAGGGNEQFF. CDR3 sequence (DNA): TGTGCCAGCAGTCTCCGAGCGGGAGGGGGCAATGAGCAGTTCTTC.

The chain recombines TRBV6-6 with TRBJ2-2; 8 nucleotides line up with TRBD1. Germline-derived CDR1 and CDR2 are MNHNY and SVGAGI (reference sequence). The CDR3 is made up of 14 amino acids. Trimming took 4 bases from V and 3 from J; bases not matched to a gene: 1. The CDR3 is CASSLQGDTGELFF. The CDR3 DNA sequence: TGTGCCAGCAGTTTACAGGGGGACACCGGGGAGCTGTTTTTT.

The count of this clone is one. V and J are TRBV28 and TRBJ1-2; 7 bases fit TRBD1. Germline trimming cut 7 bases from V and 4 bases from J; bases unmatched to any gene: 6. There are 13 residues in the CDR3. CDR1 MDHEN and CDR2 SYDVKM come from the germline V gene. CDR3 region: CASTPQGTYGYTF. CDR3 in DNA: TGTGCCAGCACCCCACAGGGGACCTATGGCTACACCTTC.

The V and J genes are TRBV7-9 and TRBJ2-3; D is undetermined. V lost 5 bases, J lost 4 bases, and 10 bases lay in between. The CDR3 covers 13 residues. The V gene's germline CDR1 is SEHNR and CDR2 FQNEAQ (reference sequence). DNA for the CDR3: TGTGCCAGCAGCCAGCCTTTGCCAGATACGCAGTATTTT. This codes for CASSQPLPDTQYF.

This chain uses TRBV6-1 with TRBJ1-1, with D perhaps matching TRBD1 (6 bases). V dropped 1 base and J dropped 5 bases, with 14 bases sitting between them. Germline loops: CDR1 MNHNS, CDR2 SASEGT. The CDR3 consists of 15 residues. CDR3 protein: CASSEVFGGRTEAFF. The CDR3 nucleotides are TGTGCCAGCAGTGAAGTTTTCGGGGGGCGGACTGAAGCTTTCTTT.

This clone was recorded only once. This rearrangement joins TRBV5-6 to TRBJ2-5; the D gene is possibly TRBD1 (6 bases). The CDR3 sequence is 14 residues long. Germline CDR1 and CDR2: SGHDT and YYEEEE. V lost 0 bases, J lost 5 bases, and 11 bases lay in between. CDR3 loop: CASSLDRVLETQYF. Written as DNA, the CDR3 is TGTGCCAGCAGCTTGGACAGGGTGTTGGAGACCCAGTACTTC.

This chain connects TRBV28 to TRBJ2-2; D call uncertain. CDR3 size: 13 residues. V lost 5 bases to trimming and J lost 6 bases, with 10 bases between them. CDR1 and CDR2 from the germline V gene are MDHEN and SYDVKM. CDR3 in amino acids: CASSISSAGELFF. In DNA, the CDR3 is TGTGCCAGCAGTATATCTTCCGCCGGGGAGCTGTTTTTT. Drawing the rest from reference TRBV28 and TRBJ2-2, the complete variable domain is DVKVTQSSRYLVKRTGEKVFLECVQDMDHENMFWYRQDPGLGLRLIYFSYDVKMKEKGDIPEGYSVSREKKERFSLILESASTNQTSMYLCASSISSAGELFFGEGSRLTVL.

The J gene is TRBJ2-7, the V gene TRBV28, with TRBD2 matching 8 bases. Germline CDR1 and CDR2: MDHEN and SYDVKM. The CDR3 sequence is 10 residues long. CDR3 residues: CVSGNNEQYF. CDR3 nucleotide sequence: TGTGTTAGCGGGAATAACGAGCAGTACTTC.

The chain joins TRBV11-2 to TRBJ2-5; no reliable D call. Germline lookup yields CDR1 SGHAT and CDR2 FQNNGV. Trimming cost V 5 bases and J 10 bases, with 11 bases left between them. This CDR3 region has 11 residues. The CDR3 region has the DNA TGTGCCAGCAGCGTCGCCGAGGACCAGTACTTC. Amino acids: CASSVAEDQYF.

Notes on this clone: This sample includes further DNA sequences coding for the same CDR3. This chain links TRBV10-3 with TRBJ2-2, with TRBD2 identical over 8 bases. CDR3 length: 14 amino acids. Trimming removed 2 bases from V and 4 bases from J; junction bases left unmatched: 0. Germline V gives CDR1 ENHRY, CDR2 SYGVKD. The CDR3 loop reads CAISEREGTGELFF. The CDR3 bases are TGTGCCATCAGTGAGCGGGAGGGCACCGGGGAGCTGTTTTTT.

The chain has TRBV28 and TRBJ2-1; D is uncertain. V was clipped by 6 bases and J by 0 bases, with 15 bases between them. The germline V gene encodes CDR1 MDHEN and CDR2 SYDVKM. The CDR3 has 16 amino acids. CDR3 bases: TGTGCCAGCAGGGATTTCAGCGCCGTCTCCTACAATGAGCAGTTCTTC. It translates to CASRDFSAVSYNEQFF.

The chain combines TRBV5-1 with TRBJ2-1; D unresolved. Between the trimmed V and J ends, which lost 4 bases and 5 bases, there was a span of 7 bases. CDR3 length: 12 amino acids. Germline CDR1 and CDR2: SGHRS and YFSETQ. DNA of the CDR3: TGCGCCAGCAGCATCGGACACAATGAGCAGTTCTTC. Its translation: CASSIGHNEQFF.

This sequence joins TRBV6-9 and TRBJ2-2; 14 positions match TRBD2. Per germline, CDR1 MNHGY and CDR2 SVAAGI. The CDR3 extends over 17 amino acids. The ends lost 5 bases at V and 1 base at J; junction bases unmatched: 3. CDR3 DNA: TGTGCCAGCAGTCCCGGGACTAGCGGGAGGAACACCGGGGAGCTGTTTTTT. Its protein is CASSPGTSGRNTGELFF.